The text below deals with one TCR beta chain. What it binds is unknown. This CDR3 has 15 residues. Germline-derived CDR1 and CDR2 are LNHDA and SQIVND (reference sequence). With V trimmed by 1 base and J by 2 bases, 1 base remained unmatched. This sample was included in a study of cytomegalovirus exposure and HLA in healthy donors. Overall study results and limits: According to the study, roughly 160 TCR beta chains were cytomegalovirus-associated. It emerged from a later analysis that several of the most significant clusters appeared to be linked to common viral pathogens. Previous analysis showed most TCR beta V segments were productive about 90% or about 30% of the time.

The PCR used 60 Vbeta and 13 Jbeta primers. Per the original methods: Later reanalysis found approximately 76 million unique TCR beta chains, roughly 10 million of them shared. TCRdb's copy holds only in-frame clones and misses some; the assay was immunoSEQ multiplex PCR. V, J and clone size are those of that table, while D and trimming were read from the DNA. Of fewer than 250,000 clones listed, roughly 80% are singletons. The V gene is TRBV19, the J gene TRBJ1-5, with 8 positions matching TRBD1. Sequenced material: PBMCs. This receptor was identified in a man aged 25 to 40 in good health and CMV-seronegative. CDR3 loop: CASSIADRGNQPQHF. CDR3 coding DNA: TGTGCCAGTAGTATAGCGGACAGGGGCAATCAGCCCCAGCATTTT.